This T cell receptor (beta chain) was sequenced during a study of PD-1 blockade in mismatch repair-deficient tumors. The V gene lost 0 bases and the J gene lost 3 bases, with 12 bases spanning the gap. This CDR3 contains 15 residues. Germline CDR1 reads LGHNA; CDR2 reads YSLEER. Data came from immunoSEQ multiplex PCR; TCRdb stores just in-frame clones and leaves some out. The data hold about 120,000 clones, with around 83% observed a single time. Every patient had mismatch repair deficiency by PCR or immunohistochemistry. A few pembrolizumab responders had their TCRs sequenced. The input for sequencing was peripheral blood, taken 44 weeks after starting pembrolizumab. This TCR was recovered from an adult with mismatch repair-deficient cancer. The V gene is TRBV4-3, the J gene TRBJ2-7; possibly TRBD1 for D (6 bases). The CDR3 loop is CASSQDGGQIYEQYF. CDR3 DNA sequence: TGCGCCAGCAGCCAAGATGGGGGACAAATCTACGAGCAGTACTTC.